This paragraph covers one T cell receptor (beta chain) sequence. The target antigen is unknown. The CDR3 has 15 residues. Trimming cost V 3 bases and J 3 bases, with 12 bases left between them. Germline values: CDR1 MNHNS, CDR2 SASEGT. From RNA transcripts, TCR beta CDR3 regions were amplified. Using the HTBI primer set, a first-round RT-PCR was run on the TCR CDR3. MiXCR, applied by TCRdb to the multiplex PCR reads, yields one record per CDR3 protein. The data contain roughly 500,000 distinct CDR3 sequences, 40% to 55% of them singletons. The data originate from a study of T cells in Graves' hyperthyroidism and ophthalmopathy. Study findings and constraints: Most thyroid clonotypes expanded above 0.001 appeared in blood too.

Material for sequencing was peripheral blood or thyroid tissue (not recorded which). The rearrangement links TRBV6-1 to TRBJ1-3; the D is unclear. The TCR sequence derives from an adult woman with Graves' disease, either hyperthyroidism or ophthalmopathy (not recorded which). The CDR3 DNA reads TGTGCCAGCAGTGAGGGAAGTCGGATTGGAAACACCATATATTTT. Translating gives CASSEGSRIGNTIYF.